This TCR beta chain originates from a study of shared clonotypes between healthy human individuals. Comments on this clone: Antigen: not known.

The germline V gene encodes CDR1 SGHRS and CDR2 YFSETQ. This CDR3 region has 14 residues. V was trimmed by 0 bases and J by 5 bases, leaving 11 bases between them. Each sample came from a Caucasian adult donor living in Nashville, Tennessee. Assay: immunoSEQ multiplex PCR; the TCRdb copy retains only in-frame clones and omits some. The data hold approximately 980,000 clones, with 60% to 85% observed a single time. General study findings and limits: Researchers sampled blood only, noting tissue repertoires likely differ. It was observed that 5% to 6.5% of naive CD4 clonotypes were shared across several donors.

This chain joins TRBV5-1 and TRBJ2-5; D not resolved. This sequence originates from a man aged 18 to 30 in good health. The sample taken for sequencing was memory CD4+ T cells sorted from blood. Subset defined: CD45RA-negative fraction. The CDR3 spells CASSLVSAGETQYF. CDR3 DNA sequence: TGCGCCAGCAGCTTGGTATCCGCCGGGGAGACCCAGTACTTC.